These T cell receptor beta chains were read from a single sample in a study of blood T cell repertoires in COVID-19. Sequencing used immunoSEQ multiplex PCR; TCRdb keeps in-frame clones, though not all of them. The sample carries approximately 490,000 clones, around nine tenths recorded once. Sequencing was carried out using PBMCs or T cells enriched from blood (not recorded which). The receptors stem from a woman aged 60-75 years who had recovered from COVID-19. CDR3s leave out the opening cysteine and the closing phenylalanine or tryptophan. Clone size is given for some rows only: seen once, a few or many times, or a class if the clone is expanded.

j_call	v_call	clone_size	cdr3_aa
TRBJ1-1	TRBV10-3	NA	AISGPGGAYTEAF
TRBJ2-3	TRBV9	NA	ASSVGLAGRDTQY
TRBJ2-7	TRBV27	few	ASSLSAWTGSGQY
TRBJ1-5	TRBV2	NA	ASSAVDQPQH
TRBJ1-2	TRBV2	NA	ASSGQGFGPYGYT
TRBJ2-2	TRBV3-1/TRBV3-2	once	ASSRAGLRTGELF
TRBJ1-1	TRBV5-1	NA	ASSWGEPTEAF
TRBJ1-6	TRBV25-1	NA	ASRAEGSYSPLH
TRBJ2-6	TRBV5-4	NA	ASSLGGLASGANVLT
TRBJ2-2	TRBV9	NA	ASSVGLAGSGELF
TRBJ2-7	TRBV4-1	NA	ASSQEEFYEQY
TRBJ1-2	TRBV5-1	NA	ASSPTDRPMGYT
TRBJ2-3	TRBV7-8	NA	ASNRGAGGRTDTQY
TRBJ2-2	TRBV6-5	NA	ASSWGWTGRTGELF
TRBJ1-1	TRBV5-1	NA	ASSLLSGNTEAF
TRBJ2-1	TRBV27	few	ASSLSARSSYNEQF
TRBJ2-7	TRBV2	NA	ASSRTDYEQY
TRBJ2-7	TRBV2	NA	ASSESGVLGEQY
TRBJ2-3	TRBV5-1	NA	ASSPQGVRTDTQY
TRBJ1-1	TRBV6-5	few	ASSYFGNSNTEAF
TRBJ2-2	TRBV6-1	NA	ASSEQGLANTGELF
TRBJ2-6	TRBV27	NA	ASTSISSGANVLT
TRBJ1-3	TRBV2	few	ASSVIGQPY
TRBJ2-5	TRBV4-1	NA	ASSQEQGTQY
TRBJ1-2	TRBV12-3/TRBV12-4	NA	ASRPDRHYGYT
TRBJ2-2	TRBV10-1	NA	ASSESLGADTGELF
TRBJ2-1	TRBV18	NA	ASSALAGGYNEQF
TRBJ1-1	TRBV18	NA	ASSTGGTGLFEAF
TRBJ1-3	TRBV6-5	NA	ASRERTSGNTIY
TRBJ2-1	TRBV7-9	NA	ASSSPTSGGAIDEQF
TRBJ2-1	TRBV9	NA	ASSISGTGGYNEQF
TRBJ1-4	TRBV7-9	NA	ASSSITGQAGGEKLF
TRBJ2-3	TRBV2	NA	ASSEGHSDTQY
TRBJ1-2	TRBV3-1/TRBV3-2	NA	ASSQDNRPTS
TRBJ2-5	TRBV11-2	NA	ASSLGASGGAETQY
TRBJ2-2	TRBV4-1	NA	ASSQDKARTNTGELF
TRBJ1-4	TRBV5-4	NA	ASRRGQGTNEKLF
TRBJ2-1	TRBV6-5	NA	ASLSSSYNEQF
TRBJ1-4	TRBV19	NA	ASSRTGQGTNEKLF
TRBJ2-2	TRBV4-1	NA	ASSQASGGAYTGELF
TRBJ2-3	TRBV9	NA	ASSVGAGDADTQY
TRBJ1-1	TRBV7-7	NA	ATRKCRPLNTEAF
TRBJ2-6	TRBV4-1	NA	ASSQYDTSYLFWANVLT
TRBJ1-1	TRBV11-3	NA	ASSFPTRVAF
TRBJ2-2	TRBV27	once	ASSRTIAGAGELF
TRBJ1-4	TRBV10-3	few	AISESGAANEKLF
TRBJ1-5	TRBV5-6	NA	ASSSSGSEPQH
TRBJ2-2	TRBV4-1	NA	ASSHPRGGGTRTGELF
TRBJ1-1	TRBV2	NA	ASSELGAGVTEAF
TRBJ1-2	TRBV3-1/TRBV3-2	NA	ASSPLGTGVGSNYGYT
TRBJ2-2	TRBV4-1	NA	ASSQDRVTGELF
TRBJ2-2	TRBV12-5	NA	ASGLLPGSGELF
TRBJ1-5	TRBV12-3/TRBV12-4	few	ASRLPNQPQH
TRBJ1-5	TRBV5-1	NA	ASSLMGGGGQPQH
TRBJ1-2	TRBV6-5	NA	ASSFIGQAPRDYT